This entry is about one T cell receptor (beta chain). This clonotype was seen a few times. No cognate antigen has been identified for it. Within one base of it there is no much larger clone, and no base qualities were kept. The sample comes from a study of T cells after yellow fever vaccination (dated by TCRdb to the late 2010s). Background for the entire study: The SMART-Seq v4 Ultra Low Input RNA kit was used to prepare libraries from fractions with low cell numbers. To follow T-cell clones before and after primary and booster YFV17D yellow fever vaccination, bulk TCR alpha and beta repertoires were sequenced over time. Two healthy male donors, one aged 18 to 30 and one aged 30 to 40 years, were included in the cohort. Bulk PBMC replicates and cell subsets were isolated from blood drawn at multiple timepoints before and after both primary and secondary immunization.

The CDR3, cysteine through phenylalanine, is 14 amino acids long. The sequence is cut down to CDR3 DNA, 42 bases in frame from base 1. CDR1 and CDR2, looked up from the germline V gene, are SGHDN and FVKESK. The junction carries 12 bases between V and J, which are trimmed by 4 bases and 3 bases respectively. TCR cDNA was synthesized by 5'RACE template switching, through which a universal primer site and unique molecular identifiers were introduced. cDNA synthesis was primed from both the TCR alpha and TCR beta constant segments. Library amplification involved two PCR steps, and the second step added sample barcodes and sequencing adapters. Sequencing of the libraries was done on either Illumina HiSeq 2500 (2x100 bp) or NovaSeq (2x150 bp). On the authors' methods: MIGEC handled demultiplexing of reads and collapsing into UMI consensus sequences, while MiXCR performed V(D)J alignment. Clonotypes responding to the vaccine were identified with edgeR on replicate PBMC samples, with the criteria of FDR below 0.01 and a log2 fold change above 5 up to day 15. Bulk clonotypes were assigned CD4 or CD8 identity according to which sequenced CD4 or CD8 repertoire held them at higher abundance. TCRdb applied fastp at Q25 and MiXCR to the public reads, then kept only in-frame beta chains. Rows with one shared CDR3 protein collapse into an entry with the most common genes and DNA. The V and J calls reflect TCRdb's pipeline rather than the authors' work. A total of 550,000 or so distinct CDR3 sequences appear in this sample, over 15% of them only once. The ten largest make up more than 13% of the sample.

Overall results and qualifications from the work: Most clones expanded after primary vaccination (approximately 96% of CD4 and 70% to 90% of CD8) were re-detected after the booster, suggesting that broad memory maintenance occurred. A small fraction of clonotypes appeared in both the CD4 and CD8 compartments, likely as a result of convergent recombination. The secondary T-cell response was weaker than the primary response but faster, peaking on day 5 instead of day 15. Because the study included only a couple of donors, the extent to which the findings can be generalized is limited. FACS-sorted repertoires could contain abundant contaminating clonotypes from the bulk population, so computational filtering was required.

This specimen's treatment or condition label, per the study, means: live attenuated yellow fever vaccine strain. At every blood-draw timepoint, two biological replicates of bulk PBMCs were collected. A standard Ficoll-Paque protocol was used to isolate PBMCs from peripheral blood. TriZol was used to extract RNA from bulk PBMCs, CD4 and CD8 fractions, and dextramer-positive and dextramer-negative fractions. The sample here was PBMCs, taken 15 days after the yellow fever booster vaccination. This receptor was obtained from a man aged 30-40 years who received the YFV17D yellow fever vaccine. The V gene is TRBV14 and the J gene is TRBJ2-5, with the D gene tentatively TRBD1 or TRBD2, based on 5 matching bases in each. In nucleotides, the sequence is TGTGCCAGCAGCCGGCGGGCAGGGAAAGAGACCCAGTACTTC. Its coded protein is CASSRRAGKETQYF.